Listed below are T cell receptor beta chains from one sample, sequenced in a study of T cell responses to AZD1222 COVID-19 vaccine. Sequencing was performed with immunoSEQ multiplex PCR; in TCRdb, only in-frame clones are kept and a portion is missing. The data contain over 150,000 clones, around 89% of them singletons. The sequencing here drew on peripheral blood, taken on day 0 of AZD1222 vaccination. The receptors derive from an adult in good health. Each CDR3 is given with its conserved first and last residue. D genes are given only for firm matches. A clone size is listed for some rows: how often the clone was seen (once, few, many), or a class if it is expanded.

TRBJ1-5	-	TRBV19	TRBD1	TGTGCCAGTAGGACAGGACAGGGCGATCAGCCCCAGCATTTT	CASRTGQGDQPQHF
TRBJ1-5	-	TRBV2	TRBD1	TGTGCCAGCAACCGAGGACAGGAGAGCAATCAGCCCCAGCATTTT	CASNRGQESNQPQHF
TRBJ1-1	-	TRBV27	-	TGTGCCAGCAGTTTCAACAGGGAGGACACTGAAGCTTTCTTT	CASSFNREDTEAFF
TRBJ1-2	-	TRBV5-4	TRBD1	TGTGCCAGCAGCTTGCGAGGGGGCGCTAACTATGGCTACACCTTC	CASSLRGGANYGYTF
TRBJ1-2	-	TRBV27	-	TGTGCCAGCAGTCCACCGAGGACTAACTATGGCTACACCTTC	CASSPPRTNYGYTF
TRBJ1-2	-	TRBV5-6	-	TGTGCCAGCAGCTTGAGGGGGGTACTCAACTATGGCTACACCTTC	CASSLRGVLNYGYTF
TRBJ1-5	-	TRBV6-1	-	TGTGCCAGCAGTGAAGGGACAGCGTCCAATCAGCCCCAGCATTTT	CASSEGTASNQPQHF
TRBJ1-2	-	TRBV2	TRBD1	TGTGCCAGCAGTGATCGGGGACAGGGTATCGGGCGAGGCTACACCTTC	CASSDRGQGIGRGYTF
TRBJ2-2	-	TRBV6-5	-	TGTGCCAGCAGGGGGGTCTTAAACACCGGGGAGCTGTTTTTT	CASRGVLNTGELFF
TRBJ1-2	-	TRBV2	-	TGTGCCAGCAGTGAAGGGGGCTACACCTTC	CASSEGGYTF
TRBJ2-3	-	TRBV5-1	-	TGCGCCAGCAGCGCCCGAGTCAGAGATACGCAGTATTTT	CASSARVRDTQYF
TRBJ2-2	-	TRBV18	-	TGTGCCAGCTCACCACCGGGAGCGTCCACCGGGGAGCTGTTTTTT	CASSPPGASTGELFF
TRBJ2-7	-	TRBV24-1	-	TGTGCCACCAGTGATTTTGGGGGGCATGAGCAGTACTTC	CATSDFGGHEQYF
TRBJ2-1	-	TRBV2	TRBD2	TGTGCCAGCACCTTAGCGGGGGCTTGGGATGAGCAGTTCTTC	CASTLAGAWDEQFF
TRBJ2-7	-	TRBV7-2	-	TGTGCCAGCAGCTACACAGGGCCTAGCTCCTACGAGCAGTACTTC	CASSYTGPSSYEQYF
TRBJ2-2	few	TRBV19	-	TGTGCCAGTAGTATGTTAGGACAGAAAACCGGGGAGCTGTTTTTT	CASSMLGQKTGELFF
TRBJ2-1	-	TRBV10-2	-	TGCGCCAGCAGTGAGAACGGGGGCTATTACAATGAGCAGTTCTTC	CASSENGGYYNEQFF
TRBJ1-2	-	TRBV12-3/TRBV12-4	TRBD1	TGTGCCAGCAGCCGACGGGACAGAGGTGGCTACACCTTC	CASSRRDRGGYTF
TRBJ2-7	-	TRBV29-1	TRBD2	TGCAGCGTTGGTTTAGCGGGTTCCTCCTACGAGCAGTACTTC	CSVGLAGSSYEQYF
TRBJ1-4	-	TRBV13	-	TGTGCCAGCAGCACCCGATTGACAGGACCTGAAAAACTGTTTTTT	CASSTRLTGPEKLFF
TRBJ2-1	-	TRBV6-2/TRBV6-3	-	TGTGCCAGCAGTTACAGGGGAGAGCAGTTCTTC	CASSYRGEQFF
TRBJ2-7	-	TRBV27	TRBD2	TGTGCCAGCAGTTTATCGCAGCGGGGGGGCCTCTACGAGCAGTACTTC	CASSLSQRGGLYEQYF
TRBJ1-2	once	TRBV28	-	TGTGCCAGCAGTTTAGCGGCTAACTATGGCTACACCTTC	CASSLAANYGYTF
TRBJ2-5	-	TRBV5-1	-	TGCGCCAGCAGCTTGGAATGGGCACTTGGAGGCCAGTACTTC	CASSLEWALGGQYF
TRBJ1-2	-	TRBV20-1	-	TGCAGTGCTAGTAGGGGGTGGGATGGCTACACCTTC	CSASRGWDGYTF
TRBJ2-7	-	TRBV18	-	TGTGCCAGCTCACCTGACGGGGACTACGAGCAGTACTTC	CASSPDGDYEQYF
TRBJ2-7	-	TRBV20-1	TRBD2	TGCAGTGCCCGGGGGGGTTTTGCGACGTACTTC	CSARGGFATYF
TRBJ2-1	-	TRBV7-8	-	TGTGCCAGCAGCTTAGGGCGTTACAATGAGCAGTTCTTC	CASSLGRYNEQFF
TRBJ1-1	-	TRBV7-2	-	TGTGCCAGCAGCTTACATTCCGGGGTCGATACTGAAGCTTTCTTT	CASSLHSGVDTEAFF
TRBJ1-4	-	TRBV7-8	-	TGTGCCAGCAGCCTGATCACGGGGAAGGGGTCTAATGAAAAACTGTTTTTT	CASSLITGKGSNEKLFF
TRBJ2-5	-	TRBV4-1	TRBD1	TGCGCCAGCAGCCGGGCAGGGGGCCAAGAGACCCAGTACTTC	CASSRAGGQETQYF
TRBJ2-1	-	TRBV12-3/TRBV12-4	-	TGTGCCAGCAGTGGCTGGGAAAACAATGAGCAGTTCTTC	CASSGWENNEQFF
TRBJ1-3	-	TRBV7-2	TRBD1	TGTGCCAGCAGCTTATTTACAGGGGGCACTGCAAACACCATATATTTT	CASSLFTGGTANTIYF
TRBJ1-4	-	TRBV18	-	TGTGCCAGCTCACCACCGGCGGAGGTAGAGGAAAAACTGTTTTTT	CASSPPAEVEEKLFF
TRBJ2-1	-	TRBV19	-	TGTGCCAGTAGTTTTGACAGCACCTACAATGAGCAGTTCTTC	CASSFDSTYNEQFF
TRBJ2-1	once	TRBV2	-	TGTGCCAGCAGCCCCATGAGCTCCTACAATGAGCAGTTCTTC	CASSPMSSYNEQFF
TRBJ1-2	-	TRBV29-1	-	TGCAGCGCTAGGACAGCCTCCTATGGCTACACCTTC	CSARTASYGYTF
TRBJ1-1	-	TRBV9	-	TGTGCCAGCAGTGCCCACAGTCTGAACACTGAAGCTTTCTTT	CASSAHSLNTEAFF
TRBJ1-6	once	TRBV6-6	TRBD1	TGTGCCAGCAGTCGGAATAGGAGGACAGGGAATAATTCACCCCTCCACTTT	CASSRNRRTGNNSPLHF